The present T cell receptor beta chain was sequenced within a study of sequential checkpoint blockade in melanoma. Measured with immunoSEQ multiplex PCR; TCRdb has only the in-frame clones, and not every one. This table holds around 30,000 clones, more than 65% found once. This CDR3 has 16 amino acids. Germline-derived CDR1 and CDR2 are SSHAT and FNYEAQ (reference sequence). Germline trimming cut 5 bases from V and 8 bases from J; bases unmatched to any gene: 15. The treatment: randomized to nivolumab then ipilimumab (arm A) or the reverse (arm B). Here the sequenced sample was CD8+ T cells sorted from blood (inferred from file names), taken from a patient given nivolumab and ipilimumab in sequence. J is TRBJ2-1 and V is TRBV7-7; 7 positions match TRBD2. This sequence was found in a human donor with melanoma. CDR3 in DNA: TGTGCCAGCAGCCCCTCCGGTTGGCGGGAGTCCCATGAGCAGTTCTTC. Translating it yields CASSPSGWRESHEQFF.